Detailed here is one T cell receptor (beta chain). Germline V gene lookup returns CDR1 PRHDT and CDR2 FYEKMQ (reference sequence). V lost 5 bases and J 4 bases, leaving 17 bases between the germline ends. The CDR3 spans 15 residues. Time point described: recipient sample about 28 days before transplant, after cytoreduction. Profiled with immunoSEQ multiplex PCR; TCRdb holds only in-frame clones, not every one. Here the sample spans about 45,000 clones, roughly 80% being singletons. This record belongs to a study of T cell clonotyping in hematopoietic cell transplantation. The sequence derives from a man aged 55 to 69 with myelodysplastic syndrome. Some clones in this sample may be carry-over from other donors' samples. The V call is TRBV13, the J call TRBJ1-2; unclear D gene. Sequencing was performed on peripheral blood mononuclear cells, taken before stem cell transplant. As DNA, the CDR3 is TGTGCCAGCAGCCAGCCCGCCGGCCCCCTCTATGGCTACACCTTC. It codes for CASSQPAGPLYGYTF.